In its sample, the clone carrying this T cell receptor (beta chain) was seen once. Naive CD8 isolation took CD45RO-negative cells positively selected for CCR7 and excluded terminally differentiated effector memory CD45RA+ cells. The sample comes from a study of shared clonotypes between healthy human individuals. In the study overall: The people who gave samples were a couple of women and a few men aged 18 to 49.

Every subset's genomic DNA went evenly onto several immunoSEQ plates. The method was immunoSEQ multiplex PCR; TCRdb's version includes in-frame clones alone and lacks a portion of them. The data contain some 2 million clones, roughly 94% of them singletons. Trimming removed 0 bases at V and 2 bases at J, with 12 bases between. There are 16 residues in the CDR3. In germline, CDR1 is KGHSH, CDR2 LQKENI. The receptor's source is a man aged 18 to 35 in good health. The chain carries TRBV18 and TRBJ2-3; no definite D call. The sequencing input was naive CD8+ T cells sorted from blood. The CDR3 region is CASSPPALQPTDTQYF. In nucleotides, the CDR3 is TGTGCCAGCTCACCACCCGCACTTCAACCCACAGATACGCAGTATTTT. Variable domain in full (rest from reference TRBV18 and TRBJ2-3): NAGVMQNPRHLVRRRGQEARLRCSPMKGHSHVYWYRQLPEEGLKFMVYLQKENIIDESGMPKERFSAEFPKEGPSILRIQQVVRGDSAAYFCASSPPALQPTDTQYFGPGTRLTVL.